This note documents a single T cell receptor (beta chain) sequence. The sample is drawn from a study of OX40 agonist ivuxolimab in advanced cancers. This CDR3 is built from 13 residues. Between the trimmed V and J ends, which lost 5 bases and 5 bases, there was a span of 12 bases. Germline V CDR1 and CDR2: LNHNV, YYDKDF (reference sequence). Using immunoSEQ multiplex PCR, the repertoire was profiled, and TCRdb retains in-frame clones only, with some absent. The table has about 61,000 clones, about nine tenths seen once; the top ten hold about 17%. The chain uses TRBV15 and TRBJ2-5; D is possibly TRBD1 (6 bases). The sequence was obtained from an adult with an advanced solid tumor such as melanoma, head and neck, liver or kidney cancer. The material was CD4+ or CD8+ T cells sorted from blood, obtained in a trial of the OX40 agonist ivuxolimab. CDR3 residues: CATSFVRGETQYF. The CDR3 DNA follows: TGTGCCACCAGCTTTGTTAGGGGGGAGACCCAGTACTTC.